This T cell receptor (beta chain) was sequenced in a study of cytomegalovirus exposure and HLA in healthy donors. The overall study: Early release data held 75 million to 100 million unique TCRs from HLA-typed donors.

The study's findings and limits: A later analysis, which compared TCR beta chains of equal frequency, found the HLA-associated ones more clonally expanded. Analyses of presence and absence presupposed an approximately uniform sequencing depth across donors.

A remark on this clone: The antigen is unknown.

V lost 0 bases to trimming and J lost 2 bases; unmatched junction nucleotides: 7. Germline values: CDR1 SEHNR, CDR2 FQNEAQ (reference sequence). CDR3 length: 17 residues. The study ran its PCR with 60 Vbeta and 13 Jbeta primers. Assay: immunoSEQ multiplex PCR; the TCRdb copy retains only in-frame clones and omits some. The sample consists of around 200,000 clones, roughly 83% of them appearing once. Each donor was healthy, and each was a bone marrow donor. Sequencing was performed on PBMCs. The source is a girl aged 5 to 17 in good health and CMV-seronegative. The rearrangement links TRBV7-9 to TRBJ2-3, with 8 bases matching TRBD2. The CDR3 coding sequence is TGTGCCAGCAGCTTAGCGAGCGGGGGCTCGTCCACAGATACGCAGTATTTT. It codes for CASSLASGGSSTDTQYF.